This T cell receptor (beta chain) was captured by sequencing in a study of OX40 agonist ivuxolimab in advanced cancers. Study overall: An anti-OX40 (CD134) antibody with agonistic activity, ivuxolimab, was administered to patients. Aged roughly 23 to 85 with a mean of approximately 57 years, they were about 83% male. Whole-study results and caveats: Specificity for antigen went undetermined in the expanded peripheral T cells. Averaged across samples, CD8+ T cells carried more expanded clones than CD4+ did.

Germline-derived CDR1 and CDR2 are SSHAT and FNYEAQ (reference sequence). The CDR3 extends over 13 amino acids. TCRdb's copy holds only in-frame clones and misses some; the assay was immunoSEQ multiplex PCR. Among about 51,000 clones listed, 88% were seen once. On this clone: Its target is unknown. At one end, the junction sequence differs from germline, possibly due to a read error.

The chain joins TRBV7-7 to TRBJ2-5, with no clear D. The sample here was CD4+ or CD8+ T cells sorted from blood, taken in a trial of the OX40 agonist ivuxolimab. The source of this sequence is an adult with an advanced solid tumor such as melanoma, head and neck, liver or kidney cancer. The CDR3 coding sequence is TGTGCTAGCAGCACATTTTACCAAGAGACCCAGTACTTC. Its translation: CASSTFYQETQYF.